This T cell receptor (beta chain) comes out of a study of T-cell memory formation after mild COVID-19. Across the whole study: TCR clusters were mostly confined to one donor each.

TCRdb re-derived calls from the 5' RACE reads in MiXCR, one entry per CDR3 protein. The sample carries around 250,000 distinct CDR3 sequences, 15% recorded once. Germline CDR1 is SQVTM and CDR2 is ANQGSEA. V was clipped by 7 bases and J by 2 bases; unmatched bases: 10. The CDR3 has 14 amino acids. General study results and limits: Balance between CD4 and CD8 was seen in clones contracting day 15 to 85, and a CD4+ lean was seen in later expanders. Shrinking CD4+ clones resided mostly in CM and EM, and CD8+ ones in EMRA. The pre-infection memory compartment contained some responding clones, suggesting cross-reactive memory joined.

On this clonotype itself: Its antigen is not identified.

V and J are TRBV29-1 and TRBJ2-7; 8 nucleotides line up with TRBD1. The sequenced material came from PBMCs or a T cell subset sorted from them (not recorded which). The source of this sequence is an adult woman who had mild COVID-19 (a few samples of this study predate the infection). Cell type and time point are not known. The CDR3 is CSAVDRAGPYEQYF. The CDR3 nucleotides read TGCAGCGCCGTGGACAGGGCAGGGCCCTACGAGCAGTACTTC.